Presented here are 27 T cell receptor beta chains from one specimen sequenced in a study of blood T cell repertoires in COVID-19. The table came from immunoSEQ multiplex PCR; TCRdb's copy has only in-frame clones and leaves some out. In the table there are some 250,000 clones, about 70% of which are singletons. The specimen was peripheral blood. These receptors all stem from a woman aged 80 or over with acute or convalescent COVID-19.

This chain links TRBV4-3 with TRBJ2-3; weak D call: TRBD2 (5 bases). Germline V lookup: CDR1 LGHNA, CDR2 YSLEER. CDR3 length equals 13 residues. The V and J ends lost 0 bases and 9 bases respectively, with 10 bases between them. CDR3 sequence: CASSQDPPSTQYF. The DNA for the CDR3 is TGCGCCAGCAGCCAAGATCCTCCTAGCACGCAGTATTTT.

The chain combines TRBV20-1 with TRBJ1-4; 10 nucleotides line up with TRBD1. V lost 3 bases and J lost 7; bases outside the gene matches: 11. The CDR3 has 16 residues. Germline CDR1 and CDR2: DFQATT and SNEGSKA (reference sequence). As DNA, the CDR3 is TGCAGTGCTAGTGACCCCAGACAGGGGGCTGTTGAAAAACTGTTTTTT. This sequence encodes CSASDPRQGAVEKLFF.

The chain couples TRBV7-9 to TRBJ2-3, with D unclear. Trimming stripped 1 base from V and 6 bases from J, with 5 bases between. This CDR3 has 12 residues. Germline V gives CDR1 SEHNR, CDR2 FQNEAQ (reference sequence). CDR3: CASSLVPDTQYF. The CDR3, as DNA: TGTGCCAGCAGCTTAGTTCCGGATACGCAGTATTTT.

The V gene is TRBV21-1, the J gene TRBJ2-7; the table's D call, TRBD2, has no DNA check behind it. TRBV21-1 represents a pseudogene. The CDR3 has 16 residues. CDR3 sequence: CASSKTRPGEWYEQYF. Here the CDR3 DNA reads TGTGCCAGCAGCAAAACCCGACCGGGGGAGTGGTACGAGCAGTACTTC.

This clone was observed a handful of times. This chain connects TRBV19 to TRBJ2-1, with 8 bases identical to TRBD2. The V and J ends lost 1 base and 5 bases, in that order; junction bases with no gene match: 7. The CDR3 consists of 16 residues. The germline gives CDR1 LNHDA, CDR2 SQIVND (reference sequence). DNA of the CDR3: TGTGCCAGTAGTATAGGGGAGGGACTAGGTAACAATGAGCAGTTCTTC. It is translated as CASSIGEGLGNNEQFF. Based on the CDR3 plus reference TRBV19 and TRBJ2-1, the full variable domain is DGGITQSPKYLFRKEGQNVTLSCEQNLNHDAMYWYRQDPGQGLRLIYYSQIVNDFQKGDIAEGYSVSREKKESFPLTVTSAQKNPTAFYLCASSIGEGLGNNEQFFGPGTRLTVL.

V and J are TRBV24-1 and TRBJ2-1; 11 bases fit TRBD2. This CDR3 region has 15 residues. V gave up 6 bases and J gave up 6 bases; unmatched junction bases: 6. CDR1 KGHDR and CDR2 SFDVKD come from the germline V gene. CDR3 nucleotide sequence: TGTGCCACCAGTAAAGGGACTAGCGGCCTCAATGAGCAGTTCTTC. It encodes CATSKGTSGLNEQFF.

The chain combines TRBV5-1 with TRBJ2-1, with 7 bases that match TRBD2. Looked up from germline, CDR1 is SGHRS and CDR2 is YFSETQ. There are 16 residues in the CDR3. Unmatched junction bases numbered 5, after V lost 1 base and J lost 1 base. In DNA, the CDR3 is TGCGCCAGCAGCTTGTTGGCGGGAGCTTCCTACAATGAGCAGTTCTTC. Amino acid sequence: CASSLLAGASYNEQFF.

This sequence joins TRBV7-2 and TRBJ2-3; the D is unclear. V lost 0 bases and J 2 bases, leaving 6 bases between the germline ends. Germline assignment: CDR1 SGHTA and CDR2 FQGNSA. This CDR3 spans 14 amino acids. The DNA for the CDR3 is TGTGCCAGCAGCTTAGCTATTTCCACAGATACGCAGTATTTT. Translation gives CASSLAISTDTQYF.

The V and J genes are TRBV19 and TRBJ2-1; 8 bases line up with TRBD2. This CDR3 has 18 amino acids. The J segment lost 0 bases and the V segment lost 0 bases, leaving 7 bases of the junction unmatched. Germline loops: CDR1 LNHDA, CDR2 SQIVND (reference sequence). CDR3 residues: CASSIDQPSGSSYNEQFF. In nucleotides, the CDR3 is TGTGCCAGTAGTATAGACCAACCTAGCGGGTCCTCCTACAATGAGCAGTTCTTC.

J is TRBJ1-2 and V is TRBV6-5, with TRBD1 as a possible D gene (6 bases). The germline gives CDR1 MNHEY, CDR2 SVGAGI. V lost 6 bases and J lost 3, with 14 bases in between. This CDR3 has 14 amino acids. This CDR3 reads CASRPQTGYYGYTF. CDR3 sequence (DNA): TGTGCCAGCAGACCCCAGACAGGATACTATGGCTACACCTTC.

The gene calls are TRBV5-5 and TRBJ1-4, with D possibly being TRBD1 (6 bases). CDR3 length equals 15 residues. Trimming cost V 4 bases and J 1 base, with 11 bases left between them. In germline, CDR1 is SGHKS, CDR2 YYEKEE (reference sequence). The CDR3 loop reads CASSPPQGTNEKLFF. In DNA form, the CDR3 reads TGTGCCAGCAGCCCTCCACAGGGAACTAATGAAAAACTGTTTTTT.

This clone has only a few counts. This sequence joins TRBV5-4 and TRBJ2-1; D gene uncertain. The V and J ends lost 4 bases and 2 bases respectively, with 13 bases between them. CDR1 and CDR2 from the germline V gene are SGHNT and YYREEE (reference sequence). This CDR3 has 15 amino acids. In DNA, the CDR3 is TGTGCCAGCAGCCCACAAAGCGAACCCTACAATGAGCAGTTCTTC. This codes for CASSPQSEPYNEQFF.

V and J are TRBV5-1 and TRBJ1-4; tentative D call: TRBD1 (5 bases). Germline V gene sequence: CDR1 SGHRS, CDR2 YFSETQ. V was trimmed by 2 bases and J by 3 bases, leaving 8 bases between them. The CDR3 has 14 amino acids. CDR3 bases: TGCGCCAGCAGCTTAGGGGCGTCTAATGAAAAACTGTTTTTT. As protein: CASSLGASNEKLFF.

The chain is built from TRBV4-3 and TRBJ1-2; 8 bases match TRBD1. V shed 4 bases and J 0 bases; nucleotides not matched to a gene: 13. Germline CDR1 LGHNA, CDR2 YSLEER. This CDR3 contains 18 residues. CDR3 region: CASSRTRLNRGANYGYTF. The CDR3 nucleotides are TGCGCCAGCAGCCGAACCAGACTTAACAGGGGGGCTAACTATGGCTACACCTTC.

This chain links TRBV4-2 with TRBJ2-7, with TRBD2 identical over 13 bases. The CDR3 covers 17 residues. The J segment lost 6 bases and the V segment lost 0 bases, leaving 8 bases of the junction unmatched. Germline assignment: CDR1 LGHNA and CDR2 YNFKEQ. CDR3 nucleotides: TGTGCCAGCAGCCAAGATTCCCCGGGACTAGCGGGGTTCGAGCAGTACTTC. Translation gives CASSQDSPGLAGFEQYF.

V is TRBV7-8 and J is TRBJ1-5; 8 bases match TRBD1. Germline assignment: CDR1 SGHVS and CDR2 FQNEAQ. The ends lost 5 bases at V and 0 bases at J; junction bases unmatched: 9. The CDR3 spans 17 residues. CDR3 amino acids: CASSPRGRLNSNQPQHF. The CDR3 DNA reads TGTGCCAGCAGCCCCAGGGGGCGGTTGAATAGCAATCAGCCCCAGCATTTT.

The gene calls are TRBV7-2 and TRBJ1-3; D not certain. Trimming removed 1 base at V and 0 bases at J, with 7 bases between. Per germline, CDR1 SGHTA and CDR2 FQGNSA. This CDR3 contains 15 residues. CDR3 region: CASSLVGLSGNTIYF. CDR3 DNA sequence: TGTGCCAGCAGCTTAGTTGGCCTCTCTGGAAACACCATATATTTT. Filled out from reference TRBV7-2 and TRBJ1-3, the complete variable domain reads GAGVSQSPSNKVTEKGKDVELRCDPISGHTALYWYRQSLGQGLEFLIYFQGNSAPDKSGLPSDRFSAERTGGSVSTLTIQRTQQEDSAVYLCASSLVGLSGNTIYFGEGSWLTVV.

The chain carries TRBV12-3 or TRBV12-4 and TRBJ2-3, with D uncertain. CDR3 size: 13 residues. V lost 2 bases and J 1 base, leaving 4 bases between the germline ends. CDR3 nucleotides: TGTGCCAGCAGTTTAACGGGCACAGATACGCAGTATTTT. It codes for CASSLTGTDTQYF.

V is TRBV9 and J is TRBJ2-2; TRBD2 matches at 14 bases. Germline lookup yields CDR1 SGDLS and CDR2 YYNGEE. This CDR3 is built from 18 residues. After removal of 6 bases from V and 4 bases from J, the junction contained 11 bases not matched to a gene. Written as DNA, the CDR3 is TGTGCCAGCACCCCTCGACTAGCGGGGGGGAGAAGCACCGGGGAGCTGTTTTTT. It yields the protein CASTPRLAGGRSTGELFF.

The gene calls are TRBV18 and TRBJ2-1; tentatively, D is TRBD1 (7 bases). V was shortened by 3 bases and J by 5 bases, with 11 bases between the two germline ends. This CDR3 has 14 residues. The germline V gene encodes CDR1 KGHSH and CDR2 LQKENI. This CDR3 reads CASSPQGGDNEQFF. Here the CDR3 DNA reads TGTGCCAGCTCACCCCAGGGGGGTGACAATGAGCAGTTCTTC. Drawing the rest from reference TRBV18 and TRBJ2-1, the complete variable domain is NAGVMQNPRHLVRRRGQEARLRCSPMKGHSHVYWYRQLPEEGLKFMVYLQKENIIDESGMPKERFSAEFPKEGPSILRIQQVVRGDSAAYFCASSPQGGDNEQFFGPGTRLTVL.

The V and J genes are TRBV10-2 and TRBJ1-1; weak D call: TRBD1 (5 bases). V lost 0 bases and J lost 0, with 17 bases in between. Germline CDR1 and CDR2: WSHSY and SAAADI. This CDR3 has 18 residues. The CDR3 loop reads CASSESPGQRSMNTEAFF. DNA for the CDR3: TGCGCCAGCAGTGAGTCTCCAGGACAAAGATCCATGAACACTGAAGCTTTCTTT.

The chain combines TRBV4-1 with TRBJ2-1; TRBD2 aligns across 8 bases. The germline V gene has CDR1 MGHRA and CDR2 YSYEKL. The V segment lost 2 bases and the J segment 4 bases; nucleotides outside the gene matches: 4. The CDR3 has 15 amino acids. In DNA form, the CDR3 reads TGCGCCAGCAGCCAACGGGAGGGGGGATACAATGAGCAGTTCTTC. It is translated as CASSQREGGYNEQFF.

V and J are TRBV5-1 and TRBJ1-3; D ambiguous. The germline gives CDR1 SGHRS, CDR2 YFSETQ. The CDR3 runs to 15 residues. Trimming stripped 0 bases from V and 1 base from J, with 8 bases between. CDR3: CASSLADTSGNTIYF. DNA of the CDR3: TGCGCCAGCAGCTTGGCCGACACGTCTGGAAACACCATATATTTT.

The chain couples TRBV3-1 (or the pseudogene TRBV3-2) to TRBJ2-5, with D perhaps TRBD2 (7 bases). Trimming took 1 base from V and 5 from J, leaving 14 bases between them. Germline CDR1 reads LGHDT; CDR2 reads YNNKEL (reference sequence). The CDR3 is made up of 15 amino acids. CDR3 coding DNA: TGTGCCAGCAGCCAAGTCCGGGGGGCCAGGGAGACCCAGTACTTC. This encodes CASSQVRGARETQYF.

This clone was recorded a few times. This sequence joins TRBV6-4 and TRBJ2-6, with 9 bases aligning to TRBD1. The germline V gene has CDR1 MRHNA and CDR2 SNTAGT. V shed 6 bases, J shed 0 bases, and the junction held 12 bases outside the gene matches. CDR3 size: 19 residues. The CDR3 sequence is CASRGTGQTLISGANVLTF. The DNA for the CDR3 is TGTGCCAGCAGGGGGACAGGGCAGACCTTGATCTCTGGGGCCAACGTCCTGACTTTC.

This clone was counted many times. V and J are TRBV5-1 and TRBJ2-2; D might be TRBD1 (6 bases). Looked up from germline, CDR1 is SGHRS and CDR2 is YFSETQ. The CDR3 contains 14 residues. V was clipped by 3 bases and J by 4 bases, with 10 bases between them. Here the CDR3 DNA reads TGCGCCAGCAGCTACGACAGGTCCACCGGGGAGCTGTTTTTT. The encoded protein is CASSYDRSTGELFF.

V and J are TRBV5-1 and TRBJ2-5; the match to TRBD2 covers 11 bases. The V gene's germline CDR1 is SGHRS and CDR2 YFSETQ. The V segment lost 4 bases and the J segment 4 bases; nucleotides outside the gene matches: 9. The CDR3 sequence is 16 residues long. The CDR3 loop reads CASSTPLAGGLETQYF. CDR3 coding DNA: TGCGCCAGCAGCACCCCGCTAGCGGGAGGCTTAGAGACCCAGTACTTC.